This TCR beta chain came from a study of blood T cell repertoires in COVID-19. Across the study: Sources were T cells, B-cell-depleted T cells, or PBMCs; the material itself was cDNA or gDNA.

The V gene's germline CDR1 is SGHTA and CDR2 FQGTGA. This CDR3 is built from 14 residues. Trimming at V came to 5 bases and at J to 7 bases, leaving 7 bases not matched to a gene. Clinical history as reported by participants underpinned cohort assignment. Exposed enrollees had met someone with a PCR-confirmed or clinician-diagnosed COVID-19 case at some point within the 2 weeks before study entry. Authors' data handling: Reference gene primer amplification gave estimated nucleated cell counts. This table comes from immunoSEQ multiplex PCR, and its TCRdb copy is limited to in-frame clones, with some not included. V, J and clone size reflect that table, while D and trimming were determined from the DNA. Here the sample spans approximately 220,000 clones, approximately 83% being singletons.

Input material: PBMCs or T cells enriched from blood (not recorded which). V is TRBV7-3 and J is TRBJ2-1; 8 bases agree with TRBD1. This TCR was recovered from a woman between 50 and 59 years old who had been exposed to COVID-19. CDR3 protein: CASSPSGGRNEQFF. The CDR3 nucleotides read TGTGCCAGCAGCCCCTCAGGGGGCCGGAATGAGCAGTTCTTC. The full variable domain, its missing parts supplied by reference TRBV7-3 and TRBJ2-1, is GAGVSQTPSNKVTEKGKYVELRCDPISGHTALYWYRQSLGQGPEFLIYFQGTGAADDSGLPNDRFFAVRPEGSVSTLKIQRTERGDSAVYLCASSPSGGRNEQFFGPGTRLTVL.